This T cell receptor beta chain was sequenced for a study of technical replicates of blood from a few donors. Looked up from germline, CDR1 is SQVTM and CDR2 is ANQGSEA. The ends lost 4 bases at V and 1 base at J; junction bases unmatched: 1. The CDR3 length is 13 residues. Measured with immunoSEQ multiplex PCR; TCRdb has only the in-frame clones, and not every one. The top ten clones hold roughly 5% of a sample with tens of thousands of clones, around 88% of them seen once. The rearrangement uses TRBV29-1 and TRBJ2-3, with 8 bases lining up with TRBD2. The clonotype comes from a human donor in good health. Some clones in this sample may be carry-over from other donors' samples. Sequenced: PBMCs. CDR3 loop: CSVGSGGTDTQYF. CDR3 DNA: TGCAGCGTTGGTAGCGGGGGCACAGATACGCAGTATTTT.